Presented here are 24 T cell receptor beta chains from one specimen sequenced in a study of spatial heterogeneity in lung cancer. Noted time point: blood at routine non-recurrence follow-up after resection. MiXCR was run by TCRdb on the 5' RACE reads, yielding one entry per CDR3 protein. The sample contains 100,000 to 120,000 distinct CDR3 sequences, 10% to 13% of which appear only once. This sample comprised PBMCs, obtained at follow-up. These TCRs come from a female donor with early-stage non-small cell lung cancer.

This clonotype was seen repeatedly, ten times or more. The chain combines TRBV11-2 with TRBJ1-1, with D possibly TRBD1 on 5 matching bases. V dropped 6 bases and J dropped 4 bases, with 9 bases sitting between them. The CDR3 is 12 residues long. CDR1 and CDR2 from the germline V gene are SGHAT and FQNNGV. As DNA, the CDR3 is TGTGCCAGCAGTCGGGACGCCACTGAAGCTTTCTTT. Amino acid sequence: CASSRDATEAFF. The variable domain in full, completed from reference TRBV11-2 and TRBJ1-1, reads EAGVAQSPRYKIIEKRQSVAFWCNPISGHATLYWYQQILGQGPKLLIQFQNNGVVDDSQLPKDRFSAERLKGVDSTLKIQPAKLEDSAVYLCASSRDATEAFFGQGTRLTVV.

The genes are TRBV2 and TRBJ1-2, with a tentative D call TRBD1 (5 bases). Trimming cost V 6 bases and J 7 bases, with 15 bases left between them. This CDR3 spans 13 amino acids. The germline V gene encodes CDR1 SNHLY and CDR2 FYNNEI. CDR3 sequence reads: CASSHSGTGGYTF. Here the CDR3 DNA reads TGTGCCAGCAGCCATTCTGGGACGGGTGGCTACACCTTC.

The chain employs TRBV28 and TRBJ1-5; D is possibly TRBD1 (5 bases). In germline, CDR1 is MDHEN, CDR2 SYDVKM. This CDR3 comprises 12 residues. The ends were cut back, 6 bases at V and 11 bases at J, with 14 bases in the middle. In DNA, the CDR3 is TGTGCCAGCAGGATCGGGGCCCTGACCCAGCATTTT. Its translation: CASRIGALTQHF. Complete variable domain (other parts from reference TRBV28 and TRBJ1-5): DVKVTQSSRYLVKRTGEKVFLECVQDMDHENMFWYRQDPGLGLRLIYFSYDVKMKEKGDIPEGYSVSREKKERFSLILESASTNQTSMYLCASRIGALTQHFGDGTRLSIL.

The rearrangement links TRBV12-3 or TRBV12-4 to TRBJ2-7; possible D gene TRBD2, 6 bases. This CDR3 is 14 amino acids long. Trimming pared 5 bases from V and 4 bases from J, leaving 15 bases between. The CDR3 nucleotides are TGTGCCAGCAGTCTGGGACTGGAACCATACGAGCAGTACGTC. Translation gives CASSLGLEPYEQYV.

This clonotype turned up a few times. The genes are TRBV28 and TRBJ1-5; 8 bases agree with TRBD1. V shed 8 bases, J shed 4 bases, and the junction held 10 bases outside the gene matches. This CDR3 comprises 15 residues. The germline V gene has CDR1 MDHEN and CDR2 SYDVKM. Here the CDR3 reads CASGHRDRRNQPQHF. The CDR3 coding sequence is TGTGCCAGCGGACACCGGGACAGGAGAAATCAGCCCCAGCATTTT.

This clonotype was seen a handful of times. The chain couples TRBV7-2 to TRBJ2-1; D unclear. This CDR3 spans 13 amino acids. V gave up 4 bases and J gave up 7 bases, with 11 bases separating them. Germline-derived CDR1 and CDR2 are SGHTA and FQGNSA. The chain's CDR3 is CASSSYYSNEQFF. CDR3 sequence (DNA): TGTGCCAGCAGCTCGTATTACAGTAATGAGCAGTTCTTC. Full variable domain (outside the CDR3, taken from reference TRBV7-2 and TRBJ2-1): GAGVSQSPSNKVTEKGKDVELRCDPISGHTALYWYRQSLGQGLEFLIYFQGNSAPDKSGLPSDRFSAERTGGSVSTLTIQRTQQEDSAVYLCASSSYYSNEQFFGPGTRLTVL.

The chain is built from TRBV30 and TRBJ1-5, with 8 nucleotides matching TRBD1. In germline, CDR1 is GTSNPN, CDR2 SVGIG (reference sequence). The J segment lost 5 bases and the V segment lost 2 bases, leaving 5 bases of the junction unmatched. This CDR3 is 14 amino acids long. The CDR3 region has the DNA TGTGCCTGGAGTCCCCAGGGGGCTGATCAGCCCCAGCATTTT. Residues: CAWSPQGADQPQHF.

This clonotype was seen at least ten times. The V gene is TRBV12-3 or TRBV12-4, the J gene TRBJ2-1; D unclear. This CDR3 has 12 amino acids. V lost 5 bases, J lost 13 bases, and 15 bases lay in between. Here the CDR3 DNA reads TGTGCCAGCAGTCCCCGGTCCCTCCCTCAGTTCTTC. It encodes CASSPRSLPQFF.

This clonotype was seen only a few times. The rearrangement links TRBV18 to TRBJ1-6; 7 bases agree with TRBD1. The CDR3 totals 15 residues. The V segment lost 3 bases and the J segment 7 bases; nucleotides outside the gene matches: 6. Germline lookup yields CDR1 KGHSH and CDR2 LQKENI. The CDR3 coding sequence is TGTGCCAGCTCACCTCTTGACAGGGCCAATTCACCCCTCCACTTT. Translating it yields CASSPLDRANSPLHF.

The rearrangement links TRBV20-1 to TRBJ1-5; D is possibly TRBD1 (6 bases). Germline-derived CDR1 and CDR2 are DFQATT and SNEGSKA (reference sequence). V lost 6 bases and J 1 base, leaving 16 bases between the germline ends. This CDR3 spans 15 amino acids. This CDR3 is CSARTGGASNQPQHF. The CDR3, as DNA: TGCAGTGCAAGAACGGGGGGCGCGAGCAATCAGCCCCAGCATTTT.

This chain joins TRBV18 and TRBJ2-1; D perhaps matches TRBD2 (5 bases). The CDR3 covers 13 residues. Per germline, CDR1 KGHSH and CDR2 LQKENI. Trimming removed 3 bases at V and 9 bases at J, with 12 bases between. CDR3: CASSPGDRSEQFF. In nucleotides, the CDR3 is TGTGCCAGCTCACCCGGGGATAGAAGTGAGCAGTTCTTC. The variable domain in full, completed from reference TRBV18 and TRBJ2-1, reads NAGVMQNPRHLVRRRGQEARLRCSPMKGHSHVYWYRQLPEEGLKFMVYLQKENIIDESGMPKERFSAEFPKEGPSILRIQQVVRGDSAAYFCASSPGDRSEQFFGPGTRLTVL.

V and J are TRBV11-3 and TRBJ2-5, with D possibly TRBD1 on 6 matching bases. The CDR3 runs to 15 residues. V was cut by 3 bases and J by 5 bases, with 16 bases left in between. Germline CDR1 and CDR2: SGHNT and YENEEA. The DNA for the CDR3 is TGTGCCAGCAGCTTCCAGGGGACGTTGAGGGAGACCCAGTACTTC. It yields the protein CASSFQGTLRETQYF. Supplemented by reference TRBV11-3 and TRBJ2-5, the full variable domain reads EAGVVQSPRYKIIEKKQPVAFWCNPISGHNTLYWYLQNLGQGPELLIRYENEEAVDDSQLPKDRFSAERLKGVDSTLKIQPAELGDSAVYLCASSFQGTLRETQYFGPGTRLLVL.

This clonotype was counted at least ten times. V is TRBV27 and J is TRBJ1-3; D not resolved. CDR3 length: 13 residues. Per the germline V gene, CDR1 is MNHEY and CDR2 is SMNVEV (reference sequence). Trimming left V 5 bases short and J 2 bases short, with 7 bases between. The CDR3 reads CASSQWAGNTIYF. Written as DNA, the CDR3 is TGTGCCAGCAGTCAATGGGCTGGAAACACCATATATTTT.

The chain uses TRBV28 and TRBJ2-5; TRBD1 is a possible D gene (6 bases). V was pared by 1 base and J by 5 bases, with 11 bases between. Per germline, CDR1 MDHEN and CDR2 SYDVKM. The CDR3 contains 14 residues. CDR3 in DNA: TGTGCCAGCAGTTTATTTAGACAGGAGGAGACCCAGTACTTC. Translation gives CASSLFRQEETQYF.

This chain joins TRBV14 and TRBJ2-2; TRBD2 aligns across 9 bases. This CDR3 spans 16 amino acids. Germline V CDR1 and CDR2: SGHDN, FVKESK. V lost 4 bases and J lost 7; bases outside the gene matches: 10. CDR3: CASSLSAGGRSGELFF. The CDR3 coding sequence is TGTGCCAGCAGCCTCTCAGCGGGAGGTCGGAGCGGGGAGCTGTTTTTT.

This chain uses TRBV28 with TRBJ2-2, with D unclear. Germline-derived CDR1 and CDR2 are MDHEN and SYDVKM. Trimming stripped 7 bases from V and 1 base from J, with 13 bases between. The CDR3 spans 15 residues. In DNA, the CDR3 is TGTGCCAGCACCCTCTTTCGGGTGAACACCGGGGAGCTGTTTTTT. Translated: CASTLFRVNTGELFF. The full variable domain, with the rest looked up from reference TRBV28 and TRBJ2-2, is DVKVTQSSRYLVKRTGEKVFLECVQDMDHENMFWYRQDPGLGLRLIYFSYDVKMKEKGDIPEGYSVSREKKERFSLILESASTNQTSMYLCASTLFRVNTGELFFGEGSRLTVL.

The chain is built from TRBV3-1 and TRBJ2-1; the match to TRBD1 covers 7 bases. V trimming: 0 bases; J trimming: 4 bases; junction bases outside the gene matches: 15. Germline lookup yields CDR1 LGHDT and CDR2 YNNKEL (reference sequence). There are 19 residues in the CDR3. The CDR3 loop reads CASSQDRDRGMTPYNEQFF. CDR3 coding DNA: TGTGCCAGCAGCCAAGATCGGGACAGAGGAATGACCCCATACAATGAGCAGTTCTTC.

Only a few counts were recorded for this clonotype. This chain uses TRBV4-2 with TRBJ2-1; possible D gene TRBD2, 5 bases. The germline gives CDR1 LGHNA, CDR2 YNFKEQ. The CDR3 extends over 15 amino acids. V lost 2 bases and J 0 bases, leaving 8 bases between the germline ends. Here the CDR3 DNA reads TGTGCCAGCAGCCAATTAGGGAGCTCCTACAATGAGCAGTTCTTC. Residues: CASSQLGSSYNEQFF.

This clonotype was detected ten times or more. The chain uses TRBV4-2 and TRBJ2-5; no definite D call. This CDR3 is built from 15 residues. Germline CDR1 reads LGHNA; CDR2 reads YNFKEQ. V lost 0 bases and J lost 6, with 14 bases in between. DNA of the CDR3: TGTGCCAGCAGCCAAGAGCTAACGGAACCCAAGACCCAGTACTTC. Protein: CASSQELTEPKTQYF.

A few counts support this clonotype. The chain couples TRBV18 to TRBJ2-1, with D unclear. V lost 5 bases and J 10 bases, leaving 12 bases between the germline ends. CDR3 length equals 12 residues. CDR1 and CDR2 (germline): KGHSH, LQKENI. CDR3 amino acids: CASSDVGREQFF. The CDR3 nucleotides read TGTGCCAGCTCAGATGTGGGCCGGGAGCAGTTCTTC.

CDR3 amino acids: CASSSIAGSISGANVLTF. The CDR3 DNA sequence: TGTGCCAGCAGCTCCATTGCAGGTTCTATCTCTGGGGCCAACGTCCTGACTTTC. The chain couples TRBV11-2 to TRBJ2-6; no firm D call. The CDR3 loop spans 18 amino acids. The V gene lost 4 bases and the J gene lost 0 bases, with 16 bases spanning the gap. CDR1 is SGHAT, CDR2 FQNNGV, per germline.

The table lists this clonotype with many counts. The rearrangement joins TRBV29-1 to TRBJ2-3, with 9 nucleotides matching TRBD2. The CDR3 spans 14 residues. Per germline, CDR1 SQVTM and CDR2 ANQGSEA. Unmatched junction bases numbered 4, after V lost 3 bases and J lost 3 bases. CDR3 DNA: TGCAGCGTTGAGGTAGCGGGAGTGACAGATACGCAGTATTTT. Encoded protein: CSVEVAGVTDTQYF.

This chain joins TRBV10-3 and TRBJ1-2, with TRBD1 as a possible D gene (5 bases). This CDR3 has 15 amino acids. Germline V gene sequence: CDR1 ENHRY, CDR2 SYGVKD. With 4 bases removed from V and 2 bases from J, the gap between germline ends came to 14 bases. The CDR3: CAISGKTGTNYGYTF. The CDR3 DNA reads TGTGCCATCAGTGGGAAAACCGGGACCAACTATGGCTACACCTTC.

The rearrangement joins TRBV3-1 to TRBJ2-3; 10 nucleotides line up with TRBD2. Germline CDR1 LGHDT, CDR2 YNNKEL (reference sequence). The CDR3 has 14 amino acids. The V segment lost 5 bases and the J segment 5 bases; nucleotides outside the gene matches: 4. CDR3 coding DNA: TGTGCCAGCAGCTCTAGCGGGAGAGGAGATACGCAGTATTTT. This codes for CASSSSGRGDTQYF.